This T cell receptor (beta chain) was profiled in a study of blood T cells in healthy people across ages. Broader study findings: Diversity figures based on one million T cells were deemed too low.

The CDR3 is 13 residues long. Per the germline V gene, CDR1 is DFQATT and CDR2 is SNEGSKA (reference sequence). V was pared by 5 bases and J by 5 bases, with 4 bases of the junction left unmatched. A J-beta primer mix and a sample-barcoded 5' primer were used in a second PCR of roughly 7 to 12 cycles. Each sample yielded at least 3 million CDR3-containing paired-end reads. MiXCR, applied by TCRdb to the 5' RACE reads, yields one record per CDR3 protein. The repertoire holds about a million distinct CDR3 sequences, under 50% seen once, with roughly 13% in the top ten. The authors drew about 10 milliliters of peripheral blood from each donor. As regards this clonotype: What it binds is unknown.

The sequenced sample consisted of blood. V is TRBV20-1 and J is TRBJ1-5, with 9 bases fitting TRBD1. The receptor's source is a man aged 25 to 45 in good health. The CDR3 DNA reads as TGCAGTGCTGGGGACAGGGCCGATCAGCCCCAGCATTTT. This codes for CSAGDRADQPQHF.